What follows is one T cell receptor beta chain and its context. The data are from a study of T cells in localized non-small cell lung cancer. The repertoire was sequenced with immunoSEQ multiplex PCR; TCRdb's copy has only in-frame clones and lacks some. The sample holds nearly 25,000 clones; 92% are singletons and the top ten take 2.7%. V was clipped by 9 bases and J by 0 bases, with 14 bases between them. Germline CDR1 reads LNHDA; CDR2 reads SQIVND (reference sequence). This CDR3 comprises 15 residues. The clonotype comes from a woman between 40 and 69 years old with stage I lung adenocarcinoma. Source: peripheral blood, taken before any cancer treatment. V is TRBV19 and J is TRBJ1-4; TRBD1 might be the D (5 bases). The CDR3 DNA sequence: TGTGCCAGCCAGGGTTTAGGGGCAACTAATGAAAAACTGTTTTTT. The encoded protein is CASQGLGATNEKLFF.